The 31 T cell receptor beta chains reported below all come from one sample, sequenced in a study of regulatory T cells in long-lasting Graves disease. Sequencing libraries for TCR beta were prepared with iRepertoire HTBI primers and Arm-PCR of CDR3 regions. Each CDR3 protein is one row after TCRdb ran MiXCR on the multiplex PCR reads. This sample carries about 530,000 distinct CDR3 sequences, more than 15% of them seen once, and the ten largest clones take approximately 25%. Described time point: newly diagnosed GD, antithyroid drugs for less than 3 months. PBMCs provided the RNA from which the TCR library was made. These data also formed part of another study, on T cells in Graves' hyperthyroidism and ophthalmopathy.

The sample was peripheral blood mononuclear cells (PBMCs), taken at new diagnosis, from a patient treated with antithyroid drugs. All receptors come from a woman aged 40 to 65 with Graves disease.

This clonotype showed up many times. This chain joins TRBV11-1 and TRBJ2-2; perhaps TRBD2 as D (6 bases). In germline, CDR1 is SGHAT, CDR2 FQDESV (reference sequence). This CDR3 is built from 14 residues. V shed 6 bases and J shed 4 bases, with 12 bases lying between them. The CDR3, as DNA: TGTGCCAGCAGAAGCGGGCTCCGCACCGGGGAGCTGTTTTTT. Its protein product is CASRSGLRTGELFF.

This clonotype was detected ten times or more. The CDR3 loop reads CASREYNSPLHF. Written as DNA, the CDR3 is TGTGCCAGCAGAGAATATAATTCACCCCTCCACTTT. This chain links TRBV6-1 with TRBJ1-6; D gene ambiguous. The germline V gene encodes CDR1 MNHNS and CDR2 SASEGT. This CDR3 spans 12 amino acids. The germline V and J ends were trimmed by 6 bases and 4 bases, with 4 bases remaining between them.

This chain connects TRBV19 to TRBJ2-1; D is possibly TRBD1 (6 bases). The germline gives CDR1 LNHDA, CDR2 SQIVND (reference sequence). This CDR3 has 14 amino acids. V was trimmed by 5 bases and J by 9 bases, leaving 17 bases between them. CDR3 residues: CASSSRTLQGEQFF. The CDR3 bases are TGTGCCAGTAGTTCCCGAACACTACAGGGTGAGCAGTTCTTC.

The count of this clonotype is one. This chain joins TRBV6-1 and TRBJ1-2; tentatively, D is TRBD1 (5 bases). This CDR3 contains 14 residues. Between the trimmed V and J ends, which lost 8 bases and 5 bases, there was a span of 18 bases. The germline V gene encodes CDR1 MNHNS and CDR2 SASEGT. In DNA form, the CDR3 reads TGTGCCAGCGGGGAAACAGAGGGGCTTTATGGCTACACCTTC. Protein product: CASGETEGLYGYTF.

The V and J genes are TRBV6-2 or TRBV6-3 and TRBJ2-7; perhaps D is TRBD1 or TRBD2 (7 bases each). The V end was cut by 6 bases, the J end by 6 bases, with 18 bases between. The CDR3 totals 14 residues. CDR1 MNHEY and CDR2 SVGEGT come from the germline V gene. The CDR3 region has the DNA TGTGCCAGCAGCGGGACAGTGGGGGGGTTCGAGCAGTACTTC. Translation gives CASSGTVGGFEQYF.

This clonotype has a single count. This may be a read error, as it is one base from a much larger clone. The chain employs TRBV6-5 and TRBJ2-5; TRBD2 matches at 9 bases. Gene TRBJ2-1 matches the end of the DNA better, so the J call may be wrong. Germline loops: CDR1 MNHEY, CDR2 SVGAGI. This CDR3 region has 15 residues. CDR3 bases: TGTGCCAGCAGTTTAGCGGGGGCGACCCAAGAGACCCAGTTCTTC. Translating it yields CASSLAGATQETQFF.

A few counts support this clonotype. The V and J genes are TRBV5-5 and TRBJ1-1; maybe TRBD1 (5 bases). In germline, CDR1 is SGHKS, CDR2 YYEKEE (reference sequence). The CDR3 covers 14 residues. The V and J ends lost 4 bases and 0 bases respectively, with 10 bases between them. CDR3 region: CASSQGRLNTEAFF. The CDR3 DNA reads TGTGCCAGCAGCCAGGGACGTTTGAACACTGAAGCTTTCTTT.

This clonotype showed up many times. V gene TRBV6-5 combines with J gene TRBJ1-1; D gene unclear. In germline, CDR1 is MNHEY, CDR2 SVGAGI. V shed 0 bases and J shed 5 bases, with 13 bases lying between them. This CDR3 comprises 15 residues. The CDR3 loop is CASSYSPRMGTEAFF. Here the CDR3 DNA reads TGTGCCAGCAGTTACTCACCCAGGATGGGGACTGAAGCTTTCTTT.

V and J are TRBV10-3 and TRBJ2-1; TRBD1 is a possible D gene (5 bases). With 0 bases removed from V and 0 bases from J, the gap between germline ends came to 9 bases. CDR3 length equals 16 residues. Germline CDR1 ENHRY, CDR2 SYGVKD. CDR3: CAISESGALSYNEQFF. The CDR3 DNA reads TGTGCCATCAGTGAGTCTGGGGCCCTCTCCTACAATGAGCAGTTCTTC.

The rearrangement links TRBV14 to TRBJ2-1, with TRBD2 matching 12 bases. The ends lost 0 bases at V and 2 bases at J; junction bases unmatched: 14. This CDR3 region has 21 residues. CDR1 and CDR2 from the germline V gene are SGHDN and FVKESK. The CDR3 region has the DNA TGTGCCAGCAGCCAAGATCGGACTAGCGGGGAACGTTGGGAGGCCTACAATGAGCAGTTCTTC. Encoded protein: CASSQDRTSGERWEAYNEQFF.

This clonotype was detected a few times. This chain joins TRBV19 and TRBJ1-1; 8 nucleotides align to TRBD1. This CDR3 is built from 12 residues. Trimming took 1 base from V and 11 from J; bases not matched to a gene: 3. Per germline, CDR1 LNHDA and CDR2 SQIVND (reference sequence). The CDR3 DNA reads TGTGCCAGTAGTATAGTACAGGGGGAGGCTTTCTTT. Its protein product is CASSIVQGEAFF.

This clonotype was counted at least ten times. This chain connects TRBV28 to TRBJ2-5; perhaps TRBD2 as D (6 bases). The CDR3 length is 15 residues. Germline V CDR1 and CDR2: MDHEN, SYDVKM. V shed 6 bases and J shed 0 bases, with 14 bases lying between them. CDR3 DNA sequence: TGTGCCAGCAGCGCCGGGGTAGCGGACCAAGAGACCCAGTACTTC. This translates into CASSAGVADQETQYF.

The chain employs TRBV4-1 and TRBJ1-1, with D maybe TRBD1 (6 bases). Germline assignment: CDR1 MGHRA and CDR2 YSYEKL. V was shortened by 4 bases and J by 1 base, with 16 bases between the two germline ends. The CDR3 covers 16 residues. The CDR3 here is CASSRALDRSNTEAFF. CDR3 bases: TGCGCCAGCAGCCGGGCTTTGGACAGATCGAACACTGAAGCTTTCTTT.

Remarks on this clonotype: Relative to the germline gene, one junction end is altered; a read error may explain this. The V gene is TRBV7-9, the J gene TRBJ2-5; 7 bases line up with TRBD2. Germline V lookup: CDR1 SEHNR, CDR2 FQNEAQ (reference sequence). This CDR3 comprises 16 residues. The chain's CDR3 is CASSVRPGTIQETQCF. DNA for the CDR3: TGTGCCAGCAGCGTACGACCCGGGACTATACAAGAGACCCAGTGCTTC.

There are a few counts of this clonotype. This CDR3 is CSVSFQGLDTEAFF. The CDR3, as DNA: TGCAGCGTTTCTTTTCAGGGTCTGGACACTGAAGCTTTCTTT. The chain employs TRBV29-1 and TRBJ1-1, with D maybe TRBD1 (5 bases). V was pared by 5 bases and J by 3 bases, with 16 bases between. Germline V lookup: CDR1 SQVTM, CDR2 ANQGSEA. The length of the CDR3 is 14 residues.

Concerning this clonotype: The junction differs from germline at one of its ends, possibly a read error. V gene TRBV19 combines with J gene TRBJ1-5; TRBD1 matches at 11 bases. The germline V gene encodes CDR1 LNHDA and CDR2 SQIVND (reference sequence). This CDR3 has 16 amino acids. CDR3 loop: CAGSQGQGAANQPQHF. CDR3 in DNA: TGTGCCGGTAGCCAAGGACAGGGGGCCGCCAATCAGCCCCAGCATTTT.

This clonotype was picked up many times. The V gene is TRBV11-2, the J gene TRBJ1-2, with D perhaps TRBD1 (5 bases). Trimming removed 5 bases from V and 8 bases from J, with 18 bases in between. The CDR3 is 14 residues long. Germline V gene sequence: CDR1 SGHAT, CDR2 FQNNGV. CDR3: CASSRGAGDMGYTF. In DNA, the CDR3 is TGTGCCAGCAGCCGAGGGGCAGGCGACATGGGCTACACCTTC. The full variable domain, its missing parts supplied by reference TRBV11-2 and TRBJ1-2, is EAGVAQSPRYKIIEKRQSVAFWCNPISGHATLYWYQQILGQGPKLLIQFQNNGVVDDSQLPKDRFSAERLKGVDSTLKIQPAKLEDSAVYLCASSRGAGDMGYTFGSGTRLTVV.

This clonotype showed up just a few times. This chain joins TRBV20-1 and TRBJ1-6, with 9 bases fitting TRBD1. V was pared by 5 bases and J by 3 bases, with 5 bases of the junction left unmatched. The CDR3 runs to 15 residues. Germline CDR1 is DFQATT and CDR2 is SNEGSKA (reference sequence). The CDR3 nucleotides read TGCAGTGCTCCACAGGGGGCAAGCTATAATTCACCCCTCCACTTT. Protein: CSAPQGASYNSPLHF.

The table lists this clonotype with a few counts. The chain combines TRBV29-1 with TRBJ2-1, with D maybe TRBD2 (7 bases). Germline CDR1 reads SQVTM; CDR2 reads ANQGSEA. The CDR3 is made up of 11 amino acids. V was pared by 5 bases and J by 9 bases, with 11 bases between. Here the CDR3 reads CSVSGGGEQFF. The CDR3 nucleotides are TGCAGCGTTTCGGGGGGCGGTGAGCAGTTCTTC.

This clonotype has ten or more counts. The chain links TRBV6-1 to TRBJ2-3, with 10 bases lining up with TRBD2. In germline, CDR1 is MNHNS, CDR2 SASEGT. The CDR3 consists of 16 residues. With V trimmed by 6 bases and J by 1 base, 7 bases remained unmatched. The CDR3 loop is CASSFPSGGGTDTQYF. The DNA of the CDR3 is TGTGCCAGCAGCTTCCCAAGCGGGGGGGGCACAGATACGCAGTATTTT.

Comment on this clonotype: This could be a read error, since a much larger clone is one nucleotide away. This chain joins TRBV6-2 or TRBV6-3 and TRBJ1-2; TRBD1 might be the D (6 bases). The germline CDR1 and CDR2 sequences are MNHEY and SVGEGT. V dropped 5 bases and J dropped 4 bases, with 17 bases sitting between them. CDR3 length: 15 residues. CDR3 sequence reads: CASSEWGQGVYGYTF. The CDR3, as DNA: TGTGCCAGCAGTGAGTGGGGACAAGGAGTCTATGGCTACACCTTC.

The V and J genes are TRBV20-1 and TRBJ2-7; 11 bases agree with TRBD1. CDR1 is DFQATT, CDR2 SNEGSKA, per germline (reference sequence). The CDR3 has 13 residues. With 5 bases clipped from V and 5 bases from J, the junction kept 5 bases outside the gene matches. The CDR3 DNA follows: TGCAGTGCTTCGGGACAGGGGGTGCACGAGCAGTACTTC. This sequence encodes CSASGQGVHEQYF.

The rearrangement uses TRBV2 and TRBJ1-2; 9 bases fit TRBD1. The V gene's germline CDR1 is SNHLY and CDR2 FYNNEI. The J segment lost 3 bases and the V segment lost 7 bases, leaving 6 bases of the junction unmatched. This CDR3 spans 14 amino acids. DNA of the CDR3: TGTGCCAGCATGGCGGGACAGGGAGACTATGGCTACACCTTC. It yields the protein CASMAGQGDYGYTF. The variable domain in full, with the rest retrieved from reference TRBV2 and TRBJ1-2, is EPEVTQTPSHQVTQMGQEVILRCVPISNHLYFYWYRQILGQKVEFLVSFYNNEISEKSEIFDDQFSVERPDGSNFTLKIRSTKLEDSAMYFCASMAGQGDYGYTFGSGTRLTVV.

This sequence joins TRBV6-5 and TRBJ2-4; D uncertain. The CDR3 sequence is 13 residues long. Trimming removed 4 bases at V and 4 bases at J, with 8 bases between. Germline CDR1 is MNHEY and CDR2 is SVGAGI. CDR3 amino acids: CASSSAQKNIQYF. The CDR3 DNA reads TGTGCCAGCAGTTCGGCACAGAAAAACATTCAGTACTTC.

The rearrangement uses TRBV11-2 and TRBJ2-4, with 9 nucleotides matching TRBD1. V was clipped by 6 bases and J by 0 bases; unmatched bases: 6. Germline assignment: CDR1 SGHAT and CDR2 FQNNGV. This CDR3 spans 16 amino acids. The CDR3 loop is CASRPRQGVAKNIQYF. The CDR3 DNA sequence: TGTGCCAGCAGACCTCGACAGGGGGTAGCCAAAAACATTCAGTACTTC.

This clonotype was found many times. The rearrangement links TRBV3-1 to TRBJ1-6, with 7 bases identical to TRBD1. This CDR3 has 16 residues. Trimming took 6 bases from V and 0 from J; bases not matched to a gene: 5. CDR1 LGHDT and CDR2 YNNKEL come from the germline V gene (reference sequence). CDR3 loop: CASSPTGSSYNSPLHF. The CDR3, as DNA: TGTGCCAGCAGTCCGACAGGGAGCTCCTATAATTCACCCCTCCACTTT.

This clonotype was observed a few times. The chain is built from TRBV5-1 and TRBJ1-1; TRBD1 is a possible D gene (6 bases). The CDR3 spans 15 residues. From germline, CDR1 is SGHRS and CDR2 YFSETQ. Trimming left V 8 bases short and J 2 bases short, with 19 bases between. The CDR3 spells CASLWGPGNNTEAFF. The CDR3 bases are TGCGCCAGTCTCTGGGGGCCTGGAAATAACACTGAAGCTTTCTTT.

This clonotype has ten or more counts. The V gene is TRBV2, the J gene TRBJ1-1; 8 bases map to TRBD1. There are 13 residues in the CDR3. Germline V gene lookup returns CDR1 SNHLY and CDR2 FYNNEI. V was clipped by 6 bases and J by 4 bases; unmatched bases: 4. In nucleotides, the CDR3 is TGTGCCAGCAGGGGACAGGCCGGCACTGAAGCTTTCTTT. Translated: CASRGQAGTEAFF.

Comments on this clonotype: A much bigger clone sits one base away, suggesting this may be a read error. The chain has TRBV12-3 or TRBV12-4 and TRBJ2-1; no firm D call. CDR3 length: 12 residues. V gave up 7 bases and J gave up 13 bases, with 17 bases separating them. The CDR3 loop reads CASKGPIQTQFF. CDR3 coding DNA: TGTGCCAGCAAAGGGCCCATACAGACCCAGTTCTTC.

This clonotype was detected only a few times. V gene TRBV12-3 or TRBV12-4 combines with J gene TRBJ2-3; 7 nucleotides agree with TRBD2. V shed 4 bases and J 1 base; nucleotides not matched to a gene: 2. This CDR3 has 14 amino acids. The CDR3 sequence is CASSWGGGTDTQYF. The CDR3 DNA is TGTGCCAGCAGTTGGGGGGGGGGCACAGATACGCAGTATTTT.

V and J are TRBV7-9 and TRBJ2-1, with D uncertain. The V and J ends lost 4 bases and 0 bases respectively, with 16 bases between them. The CDR3 runs 17 residues. Germline CDR1 reads SEHNR; CDR2 reads FQNEAQ (reference sequence). This CDR3 reads CASSWTRDTRSYNEQFF. CDR3 DNA sequence: TGTGCCAGCAGCTGGACCCGAGATACACGCTCCTACAATGAGCAGTTCTTC.